This T cell receptor beta chain was documented in a study of cytomegalovirus exposure and HLA in healthy donors. General observations from the study: According to a subsequent analysis, TCR clusters identified in the first cohort showed a tendency to co-occur across the approximately 120 validation repertoires. Researchers reported that a few CMV-associated chains were confirmed in vitro as CMV antigen-specific.

Measured with immunoSEQ multiplex PCR; TCRdb has only the in-frame clones, and not every one. The repertoire holds 55,000 to 70,000 clones, with nearly 95% as singletons. This clone was counted a few times. The antigen is not known. V gave up 3 bases and J gave up 10 bases, with 13 bases separating them. The CDR3 covers 13 residues. CDR1 is SNHLY and CDR2 is FYNNEI in the germline V gene. Material: PBMCs. The sequence came from a man between 18 and 29 years old in good health and CMV-seropositive. V and J are TRBV2 and TRBJ1-5, with TRBD1 as a possible D gene (5 bases). The CDR3 loop reads CASSDPTGLPQHF. As DNA, the CDR3 is TGTGCCAGCAGTGACCCAACAGGCCTCCCCCAGCATTTT.